The clone carrying this T cell receptor beta chain came up once. The antigen is unknown. The data originate from a study of siplizumab effects on memory and regulatory T cells. General study points: Researchers did not confirm the suppressive function of proliferating Tregs from siplizumab cultures. Treg-derived clones made up an average of around 67% of mappable alloreactive CD4+ clones with siplizumab and roughly 29% in controls. Alloreactive sequences whose origin lay in unstimulated CD4+ memory cells were significantly reduced by siplizumab. Contribution to the alloresponse seemed major for naive T cells, which also seemed more diverse than memory cells.

Using immunoSEQ multiplex PCR, the repertoire was profiled, and TCRdb retains in-frame clones only, with some absent. The sample shows 85,000 to 90,000 clones, 90% of them seen only once. Material for sequencing was CD4+ T cells sorted from blood. This receptor was taken from a human donor in good health.

The CDR3 loop is CASSSTGGEDEQYF. As DNA, the CDR3 is TGTGCCAGCTCATCGACAGGGGGCGAGGACGAGCAGTACTTC. This sequence joins TRBV18 and TRBJ2-7; TRBD1 matches at 10 bases. The V gene end was trimmed by 5 bases and the J gene end by 5 bases; junction bases not matched to a gene: 6. The CDR3 loop spans 14 amino acids. CDR1 is KGHSH, CDR2 LQKENI, per germline.